This T cell receptor (beta chain) came from a study of OX40 agonist ivuxolimab in advanced cancers. About the study: Each dose-escalation patient presented with hepatocellular carcinoma, melanoma, renal cell or head and neck cancer. Averaging about 60 years in age, with a range of about 23 to 79, the cohort was 82.7% male. About 40% of patients had received prior checkpoint inhibitor therapy.

Using immunoSEQ multiplex PCR, the repertoire was profiled, and TCRdb retains in-frame clones only, with some absent. This sample has fewer than 95,000 clones, with 65% to 90% found just once. This clone was recorded a few times. Its specificity is unknown. General study findings and limits: There was clonal expansion of CD4+ and CD8+ blood T cells by week 6 at 0.1 to 3.0 mg/kg.

From germline, CDR1 is LNHDA and CDR2 SQIVND (reference sequence). The CDR3 is made up of 13 amino acids. V lost 3 bases and J lost 9; bases outside the gene matches: 8. The J gene is TRBJ2-7, the V gene TRBV19, with 7 bases aligning to TRBD2. The sample was CD4+ or CD8+ T cells sorted from blood, taken in a trial of the OX40 agonist ivuxolimab. The receptor was isolated from an adult with an advanced solid tumor such as melanoma, head and neck, liver or kidney cancer. CDR3 amino acids: CASSMGREGAQYF. CDR3 bases: TGTGCCAGTAGTATGGGCAGGGAGGGCGCGCAGTACTTC.